A selection of T cell receptor beta chains follows, all from one sample in a study of T cell repertoires in cytomegalovirus infection. No antigens are known for them. In TCRdb, the reads were re-called with MiXCR into one record per CDR3 protein. The table includes about 770,000 distinct CDR3 sequences, under 35% detected once. The sequenced sample was cultured CD8+ T cells from PBMCs, obtained from culture after CMV antigen stimulation. These receptors originate from a human donor in good health (CMV status not recorded). Some clones in this sample may be carry-over from other donors' samples. Both conserved end residues are part of each CDR3. A D gene is named only where the DNA matches it firmly. Only some rows state a clone size, as once, few, many or a class for expanded clones.

TRBD2,TRBJ2-7,TRBV7-2,few,CASSLVLFGLGHEQYF,TGTGCCAGCAGCTTAGTCCTGTTTGGACTAGGCCACGAGCAGTACTTC
NA,TRBJ2-1,TRBV10-3,few,CAIRGDPSSYNEQFF,TGTGCCATCAGAGGGGACCCTAGCTCCTACAATGAGCAGTTCTTC
NA,TRBJ2-4,TRBV7-6,few,CASSQVGGGNIQYF,TGTGCCAGCAGCCAGGTGGGGGGTGGAAACATTCAGTACTTC
TRBD1,TRBJ1-1,TRBV7-9,NA,CASTKDREGPEAFF,TGTGCCAGCACCAAAGACAGGGAAGGCCCTGAAGCTTTCTTT
TRBD1,TRBJ1-1,TRBV6-6,NA,CASSLTGGTGTEAFF,TGTGCCAGCAGTTTGACAGGGGGCACGGGCACTGAAGCTTTCTTT
TRBD1,TRBJ1-1,TRBV18,NA,CASSQGTGGTANTEAFF,TGTGCCAGCTCACAAGGGACGGGGGGGACAGCGAACACTGAAGCTTTCTTT
TRBD1,TRBJ1-1,TRBV27,few,CASSRGQKSFTEAFF,TGTGCCAGCAGTCGGGGACAGAAGAGCTTCACTGAAGCTTTCTTT
TRBD1,TRBJ1-1,TRBV19,few,CASSEWGQGTTEAFF,TGTGCCAGTAGTGAGTGGGGACAGGGGACTACTGAAGCTTTCTTT
NA,TRBJ1-3,TRBV6-5,few,CASSSQILLIPPLGGNTIYF,TGTGCCAGCAGTTCGCAAATCCTTCTTATCCCGCCATTGGGGGGAAACACCATATATTTT
NA,TRBJ2-4,TRBV5-1,NA,CASSFFPDDGLAKNIQYF,TGCGCCAGCAGCTTCTTCCCCGATGACGGACTAGCCAAAAACATTCAGTACTTC
NA,TRBJ1-1,TRBV27,NA,CASSSRGGREAFF,TGTGCCAGCAGTTCAAGGGGGGGCCGTGAAGCTTTCTTT
NA,TRBJ1-2,TRBV29-1,NA,CSVYKDYGYTF,TGCAGCGTCTACAAGGACTATGGCTACACCTTC
TRBD1,TRBJ1-4,TRBV2,NA,CASRADRGHNEKLFF,TGTGCCAGCAGGGCTGACAGGGGACATAATGAAAAACTGTTTTTT
NA,TRBJ2-1,TRBV19,NA,CASSIDRVGSYNEQFF,TGTGCCAGTAGTATCGATAGGGTTGGCTCCTACAATGAGCAGTTCTTC
TRBD1,TRBJ2-1,TRBV6-1,many,CASSGPGQGAYNEQFF,TGTGCCAGCAGTGGGCCCGGACAGGGAGCCTACAATGAGCAGTTCTTC
NA,TRBJ2-2,TRBV6-1,NA,CASTLTVLSTGELFF,TGTGCCAGCACCTTGACTGTCCTATCAACCGGGGAGCTGTTTTTT
NA,TRBJ2-5,TRBV6-5,few,CASGLQTQYF,TGTGCCAGCGGTTTACAGACCCAGTACTTC
NA,TRBJ2-2,TRBV6-1,few,CASRFSPGSTGELFF,TGTGCCAGCAGGTTTAGCCCAGGGAGCACCGGGGAGCTGTTTTTT
NA,TRBJ1-3,TRBV4-1,NA,CASSQDKGPGNTIYF,TGCGCCAGCAGCCAAGACAAGGGGCCTGGAAACACCATATATTTT
NA,TRBJ2-5,TRBV7-9,many,CATDHAYQETQYF,TGTGCCACCGACCACGCGTACCAAGAGACCCAGTACTTC
NA,TRBJ2-1,TRBV7-6,many,CASSLGTSDNEQFF,TGTGCCAGCAGCCTTGGGACATCCGACAATGAGCAGTTCTTC
TRBD2,TRBJ2-3,TRBV7-9,many,CASSSSGGGTDTQYF,TGTGCCAGCAGCTCTAGCGGGGGCGGCACAGATACGCAGTATTTT
TRBD2,TRBJ2-3,TRBV2,NA,CASSEEAFKGTSGTDTQYF,TGTGCCAGCAGTGAAGAAGCCTTTAAAGGGACTAGCGGCACAGATACGCAGTATTTT
NA,TRBJ2-2,TRBV2,NA,CASRADGGELFF,TGTGCCAGCAGAGCAGACGGCGGGGAGCTGTTTTTT
NA,TRBJ2-5,TRBV4-3,NA,CASSNFQETQYF,TGCGCCAGCAGTAACTTCCAAGAGACCCAGTACTTC
TRBD1,TRBJ2-1,TRBV4-1,few,CASSMSGQGPLPSSYNEQFF,TGCGCCAGCAGCATGTCGGGACAGGGGCCACTACCATCCTCCTACAATGAGCAGTTCTTC
NA,TRBJ2-1,TRBV7-9,many,CASSLVGVIDNEQFF,TGTGCCAGCAGCTTAGTCGGGGTAATCGACAATGAGCAGTTCTTC
NA,TRBJ2-1,TRBV10-3,NA,CAILSKDSAFGEQFF,TGTGCCATACTATCCAAGGACTCCGCCTTCGGTGAGCAGTTCTTC
TRBD1,TRBJ1-1,TRBV6-6,NA,CASSRDRGVNTEAFF,TGTGCCAGCAGCCGGGACAGGGGAGTGAACACTGAAGCTTTCTTT
TRBD2,TRBJ2-1,TRBV4-3,NA,CASSRLTSGGARYNEQFF,TGCGCCAGCAGCCGATTAACTAGCGGGGGGGCCCGGTACAATGAGCAGTTCTTC
TRBD2,TRBJ2-1,TRBV7-7,NA,CASSLGALAGGINEQFF,TGTGCTAGCAGCTTAGGGGCTTTAGCGGGGGGGATCAATGAGCAGTTCTTC
NA,TRBJ2-2,TRBV4-1,NA,CASSHGGQETGELFF,TGCGCCAGCAGCCATGGGGGGCAGGAGACCGGGGAGCTGTTTTTT
TRBD1,TRBJ1-1,TRBV29-1,NA,CSATGSGTEAFF,TGCAGCGCGACAGGGTCGGGAACTGAAGCTTTCTTT
NA,TRBJ2-1,TRBV4-3,NA,CASSQDGQGSYNEQFF,TGCGCCAGCAGCCAAGATGGCCAGGGATCCTACAATGAGCAGTTCTTC
NA,TRBJ2-1,TRBV23-1,few,CASSQSGRDLYNEQFF,TGCGCCAGCAGTCAATCAGGGAGAGACCTTTACAATGAGCAGTTCTTC
NA,TRBJ2-3,TRBV6-2/TRBV6-3,few,CASSPLAASTDTQYF,TGTGCCAGCAGCCCCCTGGCAGCTAGCACAGATACGCAGTATTTT
NA,TRBJ2-3,TRBV7-9,NA,CASSWYGDPDTQYF,TGTGCCAGCAGCTGGTATGGGGATCCAGATACGCAGTATTTT
NA,TRBJ1-2,TRBV27,NA,CASGKQADGYTF,TGTGCCAGCGGAAAACAGGCGGATGGCTACACCTTC
TRBD1,TRBJ2-1,TRBV7-9,few,CASSLWGQPPYNEQFF,TGTGCCAGCAGCTTGTGGGGACAGCCTCCCTACAATGAGCAGTTCTTC
NA,TRBJ2-7,TRBV19,few,CASSRPLSYEQYF,TGTGCCAGTAGTCGGCCGCTCTCCTACGAGCAGTACTTC
NA,TRBJ1-1,TRBV7-6,many,CASSLIDTPNTEAFF,TGTGCCAGCAGCCTTATCGACACCCCGAACACTGAAGCTTTCTTT
NA,TRBJ1-1,TRBV6-1,NA,CASSEPGLLKTEAFF,TGTGCCAGCAGTGAGCCGGGACTCTTGAAGACTGAAGCTTTCTTT
NA,TRBJ1-1,TRBV20-1,NA,CSASPGVTEAFF,TGCAGTGCTAGTCCAGGGGTCACTGAAGCTTTCTTT
NA,TRBJ2-1,TRBV2,NA,CARRRENEQFF,TGTGCCCGACGCAGGGAGAATGAGCAGTTCTTC
NA,TRBJ2-1,TRBV5-1,NA,CASSAEGGVDNEQFF,TGCGCCAGCAGCGCGGAAGGGGGTGTAGACAATGAGCAGTTCTTC
TRBD2,TRBJ2-1,TRBV6-6,NA,CASSYSAGGTNEQFF,TGTGCCAGCAGTTACAGCGCGGGGGGCACCAATGAGCAGTTCTTC
TRBD1,TRBJ1-5,TRBV6-2/TRBV6-3,few,CASKTGGNQPQHF,TGTGCCAGCAAAACAGGGGGCAATCAGCCCCAGCATTTT
TRBD1,TRBJ1-5,TRBV6-2/TRBV6-3,few,CASSYSGKGAQPQHF,TGTGCCAGCAGTTACTCGGGTAAGGGGGCTCAGCCCCAGCATTTT
NA,TRBJ1-4,TRBV11-2,once,CASSTGTGEKLFF,TGTGCCAGCAGCACAGGCACTGGTGAAAAACTGTTTTTT
NA,TRBJ2-1,TRBV27,few,CASSLITGPSYNEQFF,TGTGCCAGCAGTTTAATTACAGGGCCCTCCTACAATGAGCAGTTCTTC
NA,TRBJ1-2,TRBV9,NA,CASSRRGQGLYGYTF,TGTGCCAGCAGCCGCCGGGGTCAGGGCCTCTATGGCTACACCTTC